One and the same sample provided the 21 T cell receptor beta chains below, sequenced in a study of blood T cells in healthy people across ages. Primers used in a second PCR of about 6 to 12 cycles were a sample-barcoded 5' primer and a J-beta primer mix. TCRdb recomputed calls from the 5' RACE reads with MiXCR, one row per CDR3 protein. Of about 840,000 distinct CDR3 sequences in the sample, about 29% are singletons; the top ten hold about 10%. A further study also used this sample, focusing on T cells of mothers and their children.

Source material: blood. The receptor source for this set is a woman between 40 and 50 years old in good health.

As to this clonotype: Possible read error: a much larger clone is one base away. The gene calls are TRBV7-2 and TRBJ2-7, with D perhaps assigned TRBD1 or TRBD2 (5 bases each). The V end was cut by 3 bases, the J end by 4 bases, with 16 bases between. CDR3 length: 15 amino acids. Germline assignment: CDR1 SGHTA and CDR2 FQGNSA. CDR3 coding DNA: TGTGCCAGCAGCTTCCTAACGGGGCCGCCTTACGAGCAGTACTTC. Translation: CASSFLTGPPYEQYF.

V usage is TRBV6-2 or TRBV6-3 and J usage is TRBJ2-5, with D maybe TRBD2 (6 bases). This CDR3 comprises 15 residues. Germline V lookup: CDR1 MNHEY, CDR2 SVGEGT. Trimming took off 6 bases at V and 2 bases at J, with 16 bases between the two ends. As DNA, the CDR3 is TGTGCCAGCAGCCCTATCGGGGGTAGTCAAGAGACCCAGTACTTC. As protein: CASSPIGGSQETQYF.

This clonotype was detected many times. The chain employs TRBV20-1 and TRBJ2-7; possibly TRBD1 for D (7 bases). Trimming removed 5 bases from V and 0 bases from J, with 20 bases in between. CDR1 is DFQATT and CDR2 is SNEGSKA in the germline V gene (reference sequence). This CDR3 has 16 amino acids. CDR3 region: CSAPPQGGSGSYEQYF. The CDR3 DNA reads as TGCAGTGCTCCCCCCCAGGGGGGATCCGGCTCCTACGAGCAGTACTTC.

This clonotype was recorded a few times. The rearrangement joins TRBV20-1 to TRBJ1-6, with unresolved D. Between the trimmed V and J ends, which lost 0 bases and 6 bases, there was a span of 24 bases. The CDR3 length is 19 residues. Germline V gene data show CDR1 as DFQATT and CDR2 as SNEGSKA (reference sequence). The DNA for the CDR3 is TGCAGTGCTAGAGATCTGTTTTTGACACCAAAAGGGAGTAATTCACCCCTCCACTTT. It specifies CSARDLFLTPKGSNSPLHF.

In this sample, this clonotype turned up many times. This chain links TRBV5-5 with TRBJ2-7; maybe TRBD1 (6 bases). Germline V lookup: CDR1 SGHKS, CDR2 YYEKEE (reference sequence). The CDR3 runs to 12 residues. V was pared by 3 bases and J by 7 bases, with 11 bases between. The CDR3 DNA reads TGTGCCAGCAGCTGGACAGTAGCTGAGCAGTACTTC. Translating it yields CASSWTVAEQYF.

This clonotype was observed a handful of times. V is TRBV25-1 and J is TRBJ2-1; possible D gene TRBD1, 5 bases. The DNA end lines up better with TRBJ2-7; the J call may be wrong. CDR1 is MGHDK, CDR2 SYGVNS, per germline. The CDR3 spans 16 residues. The CDR3 reads CASSDRGGSSYNEQYF. In DNA form, the CDR3 reads TGTGCCAGCAGTGATAGGGGCGGTAGCTCCTACAATGAGCAGTACTTC.

The chain carries TRBV20-1 and TRBJ2-7; 7 nucleotides align to TRBD1. CDR1 is DFQATT, CDR2 SNEGSKA, per germline (reference sequence). J gave up 1 base and V 5 bases, and 8 bases lay outside the gene matches. The CDR3 runs 14 residues. The CDR3 bases are TGCAGTGCTGCGGACGGGACAGTTTCCTACGAGCAGTACTTC. It specifies CSAADGTVSYEQYF.

The gene calls are TRBV7-9 and TRBJ1-2; 7 nucleotides align to TRBD1. Looked up from germline, CDR1 is SEHNR and CDR2 is FQNEAQ (reference sequence). The J segment lost 1 base and the V segment lost 7 bases, leaving 3 bases of the junction unmatched. The CDR3 covers 13 residues. CDR3 nucleotide sequence: TGTGCCAGCAATGGGGACAGTAACTATGGCTACACCTTC. This codes for CASNGDSNYGYTF.

Details on this clonotype: Given a much more abundant clone one base away, this may be a read error. The chain joins TRBV10-3 to TRBJ2-1; 14 bases map to TRBD2. Germline V gives CDR1 ENHRY, CDR2 SYGVKD. The CDR3 extends over 15 amino acids. The CDR3 DNA reads TGTGCCATCGGGACTAGCGGGAGCTCCTGCAATGAGCAGTTCTTC. Translating it yields CAIGTSGSSCNEQFF.

This clonotype came up a few times. A read error may produce the germline difference seen at one junction end. The gene calls are TRBV6-5 and TRBJ2-1, with TRBD1 matching over 7 bases. CDR3 length equals 18 residues. The V gene's germline CDR1 is MNHEY and CDR2 SVGAGI. Here the CDR3 DNA reads TGTGCCGGCAGTTACAACCAGAGGGTGTGGGACAGAAACAATGAGCAGTTCTTC. Translated: CAGSYNQRVWDRNNEQFF.

The chain joins TRBV18 to TRBJ1-1; D is uncertain. This CDR3 is 14 amino acids long. Per germline, CDR1 KGHSH and CDR2 LQKENI. V dropped 3 bases and J dropped 1 base, with 9 bases sitting between them. For the CDR3, the DNA is TGTGCCAGCTCACCGCTGGGAGAGAACACTGAAGCTTTCTTT. Translation: CASSPLGENTEAFF.

This clonotype came up many times. The gene calls are TRBV12-3 or TRBV12-4 and TRBJ2-7, with 7 bases matching TRBD1. V lost 5 bases, J lost 2 bases, and 6 bases stayed unmatched. This CDR3 has 14 residues. The CDR3 bases are TGTGCCAGCAGTCGAAGACAGGGAACCTACGAGCAGTACTTC. Amino acid sequence: CASSRRQGTYEQYF.

CDR3 DNA: TGCGCCAGCAGCCTCCCCCGGGGCCGGCTGAACACTGAAGCTTTCTTT. It yields the protein CASSLPRGRLNTEAFF. This chain uses TRBV4-1 with TRBJ1-1; possible D gene TRBD1, 5 bases. From germline, CDR1 is MGHRA and CDR2 YSYEKL. V was shortened by 4 bases and J by 0 bases, with 15 bases between the two germline ends. The length of the CDR3 is 16 residues.

This rearrangement joins TRBV14 to TRBJ1-3; D remains unclear. Germline lookup yields CDR1 SGHDN and CDR2 FVKESK. The CDR3 runs to 16 residues. Deletions cut 5 bases from V and 0 bases from J, with 14 bases between. CDR3 loop: CASSLPGSFSGNTIYF. The CDR3 nucleotides read TGTGCCAGCAGCTTGCCGGGGAGCTTCTCTGGAAACACCATATATTTT.

The genes are TRBV2 and TRBJ1-4; D is possibly TRBD1 (6 bases). Germline-derived CDR1 and CDR2 are SNHLY and FYNNEI. Trimming took 6 bases from V and 8 from J, leaving 19 bases between them. This CDR3 has 15 amino acids. Here the CDR3 DNA reads TGTGCCAGCAGCGTCGAACAGGGAGGGAACGAAAAACTGTTTTTT. Protein product: CASSVEQGGNEKLFF.

This clonotype came up a few times. The V gene is TRBV6-2 or TRBV6-3, the J gene TRBJ2-1, with 13 positions matching TRBD2. CDR3 length: 20 amino acids. The germline V gene has CDR1 MNHEY and CDR2 SVGEGT. Trimming removed 2 bases from V and 5 bases from J; junction bases left unmatched: 15. The CDR3: CASSYGPLEGLAGQNNEQFF. CDR3 in DNA: TGTGCCAGCAGTTACGGCCCCTTAGAGGGACTAGCGGGGCAAAACAATGAGCAGTTCTTC.

This clonotype was recorded many times. This chain joins TRBV27 and TRBJ2-7, with TRBD1 matching 9 bases. The CDR3 loop spans 14 amino acids. Germline assignment: CDR1 MNHEY and CDR2 SMNVEV (reference sequence). The trim removed 5 bases at V and 6 bases at J, leaving 8 bases unmatched. CDR3 sequence: CASSTDRGWSEQYF. For the CDR3, the DNA is TGTGCCAGCAGTACAGACAGGGGGTGGAGCGAGCAGTACTTC.

This rearrangement joins TRBV25-1 to TRBJ2-3; D perhaps matches TRBD1 (5 bases). The CDR3 is 15 residues long. The ends were cut back, 3 bases at V and 6 bases at J, with 16 bases in the middle. The germline V gene encodes CDR1 MGHDK and CDR2 SYGVNS. CDR3 sequence (DNA): TGTGCCAGCAGTGATCCAGGCAGGGTTGGTGATACGCAGTATTTT. This encodes CASSDPGRVGDTQYF.

This clonotype has just a few counts. The chain uses TRBV7-9 and TRBJ1-6; no clear D gene. The CDR3 loop spans 13 amino acids. V lost 9 bases to trimming and J lost 8 bases, with 14 bases between them. The germline V gene encodes CDR1 SEHNR and CDR2 FQNEAQ (reference sequence). In DNA form, the CDR3 reads TGTGCCAGTACTGAAACCGGGGATTCACCCCTCCACTTT. It codes for CASTETGDSPLHF. Full variable domain (outside the CDR3, taken from reference TRBV7-9 and TRBJ1-6): DTGVSQNPRHKITKRGQNVTFRCDPISEHNRLYWYRQTLGQGPEFLTYFQNEAQLEKSRLLSDRFSAERPKGSFSTLEIQRTEQGDSAMYLCASTETGDSPLHFGNGTRLTVT.

V gene TRBV29-1 combines with J gene TRBJ1-2, with no clear D. This CDR3 is built from 12 residues. V lost 1 base and J lost 7, with 10 bases in between. Germline V gives CDR1 SQVTM, CDR2 ANQGSEA. CDR3 region: CSVEGDPIGYTF. CDR3 nucleotides: TGCAGCGTTGAAGGTGACCCGATTGGCTACACCTTC.

This clonotype was counted only a few times. The chain recombines TRBV28 with TRBJ2-1; 8 bases agree with TRBD1. J lost 7 bases, V lost 2 bases, and 10 bases had no gene match. There are 16 residues in the CDR3. Looked up from germline, CDR1 is MDHEN and CDR2 is SYDVKM. CDR3 region: CASSLLMFTGGNEQFF. In DNA form, the CDR3 reads TGTGCCAGCAGTTTACTAATGTTTACAGGGGGTAATGAGCAGTTCTTC.